This TCR beta chain appears in the sequencing data of a study of T cell responses to AZD1222 COVID-19 vaccine. Study-wide points: Unmutated variant regions are reportedly targeted by nearly half of spike-specific TCRs. Among those given AZD1222, only five to seven were seropositive at baseline. Most donors were white British and more were female, and clonal diversity was possibly underestimated. Dominant at 160-218 and 743-854, vaccine-associated CD4 TCRs also spanned spike.

Sequencing was performed with immunoSEQ multiplex PCR; in TCRdb, only in-frame clones are kept and a portion is missing. The listing contains 150,000 or so clones. Concerning this clone itself: Its antigen is not identified.

CDR1 is SNHLY, CDR2 FYNNEI, per germline. Trimming took off 8 bases at V and 4 bases at J, with 11 bases between the two ends. The CDR3 sequence is 12 residues long. Sequenced: peripheral blood. The sequence came from an adult in good health. The J gene is TRBJ1-2, the V gene TRBV2; D not resolved. DNA of the CDR3: TGTGCCAGCGTGGAGGGATTCTATGGCTACACCTTC. It encodes CASVEGFYGYTF.